These 7 T cell receptor beta chains were sequenced from one sample in a study of cytomegalovirus exposure and HLA in healthy donors. PCR primers comprised 60 Vbeta and 13 Jbeta primers. Profiled with immunoSEQ multiplex PCR; TCRdb holds only in-frame clones, not every one. Among roughly 200,000 clones listed, more than 65% were seen once. The sequenced sample consisted of PBMCs. Every receptor here comes from a man aged 18-30 years in good health and CMV-seronegative.

The chain carries TRBV6-6 and TRBJ1-4, with a weak D call TRBD1 (5 bases). V lost 2 bases and J lost 3, with 10 bases in between. Germline V gene lookup returns CDR1 MNHNY and CDR2 SVGAGI (reference sequence). This CDR3 is built from 15 residues. CDR3 protein: CASSYGRDANEKLFF. CDR3 sequence (DNA): TGTGCCAGCAGTTACGGCAGGGATGCTAATGAAAAACTGTTTTTT.

A single count supports this clone. The rearrangement uses TRBV6-1 and TRBJ2-3; TRBD1 agrees at 9 bases. Germline CDR1 reads MNHNS; CDR2 reads SASEGT. The ends lost 8 bases at V and 4 bases at J; junction bases unmatched: 10. CDR3 length: 15 residues. CDR3: CASRQGGSKADTQYF. In nucleotides, the CDR3 is TGTGCCAGCCGACAGGGGGGGTCGAAGGCAGATACGCAGTATTTT.

The V gene is TRBV27, the J gene TRBJ2-1, with 7 nucleotides matching TRBD1. The CDR3 extends over 12 amino acids. The germline CDR1 and CDR2 sequences are MNHEY and SMNVEV (reference sequence). After removal of 8 bases from V and 12 bases from J, the junction contained 10 bases not matched to a gene. The CDR3 region is CASRDRQMGQFF. Written as DNA, the CDR3 is TGTGCCAGCCGGGACAGACAAATGGGGCAGTTCTTC.

J is TRBJ2-1 and V is TRBV4-1; 11 positions match TRBD2. Germline V gene sequence: CDR1 MGHRA, CDR2 YSYEKL. The CDR3 has 15 amino acids. J was trimmed by 7 bases and V by 1 base; bases with no gene match: 3. CDR3 amino acids: CASSQGLAGPNEQFF. CDR3 nucleotides: TGCGCCAGCAGCCAAGGACTAGCGGGACCGAATGAGCAGTTCTTC.

This chain links TRBV15 with TRBJ1-1; D may be TRBD1 (6 bases). Germline CDR1 reads LNHNV; CDR2 reads YYDKDF (reference sequence). CDR3 length: 15 residues. Trimming cost V 4 bases and J 1 base, with 13 bases left between them. CDR3 nucleotides: TGTGCCACCAGCACGAGCAGGGGACAGAACACTGAAGCTTTCTTT. This sequence encodes CATSTSRGQNTEAFF.

This clone was picked up one time. The rearrangement links TRBV18 to TRBJ1-1; D is ambiguous. V lost 6 bases and J 1 base, leaving 9 bases between the germline ends. Germline values: CDR1 KGHSH, CDR2 LQKENI. The CDR3 is made up of 13 amino acids. The CDR3 is CASSSGGNTEAFF. Here the CDR3 DNA reads TGTGCCAGCTCTTCTGGAGGGAACACTGAAGCTTTCTTT.

The chain uses TRBV2 and TRBJ2-1, with 13 bases that match TRBD2. CDR3 length: 18 amino acids. In germline, CDR1 is SNHLY, CDR2 FYNNEI. Trimming at V came to 6 bases and at J to 3 bases, leaving 11 bases not matched to a gene. CDR3 loop: CASRPGTSGTGIYNEQFF. CDR3 nucleotide sequence: TGTGCCAGCAGGCCGGGGACTAGCGGGACGGGAATCTACAATGAGCAGTTCTTC.